Presented here are 24 T cell receptor beta chains from one specimen sequenced in a study of blood T cell repertoires in COVID-19. This table comes from immunoSEQ multiplex PCR, and its TCRdb copy is limited to in-frame clones, with some not included. The sample lists about 360,000 clones; around 88% were seen once. Sequencing input: peripheral blood. The origin of the receptors is a woman aged 60-75 years with COVID-19, enrolled during active disease.

The chain joins TRBV11-2 to TRBJ2-3, with 8 positions matching TRBD2. The J segment lost 1 base and the V segment lost 8 bases, leaving 5 bases of the junction unmatched. The germline CDR1 and CDR2 sequences are SGHAT and FQNNGV. The CDR3 is 14 amino acids. CDR3 DNA sequence: TGTGCCAGCGAACTTAGCGGGGGCACAGATACGCAGTATTTT. Encoded protein: CASELSGGTDTQYF.

This clone was seen just once. V gene TRBV7-9 combines with J gene TRBJ2-7; D gene uncertain. The CDR3 sequence is 14 residues long. Trimming removed 5 bases from V and 1 base from J, with 12 bases in between. Germline V gene data show CDR1 as SEHNR and CDR2 as FQNEAQ (reference sequence). The CDR3 sequence is CASSPLEWSYEQYF. The CDR3 DNA reads as TGTGCCAGCAGCCCCCTGGAGTGGTCCTACGAGCAGTACTTC. Based on the CDR3 plus reference TRBV7-9 and TRBJ2-7, the full variable domain is DTGVSQNPRHKITKRGQNVTFRCDPISEHNRLYWYRQTLGQGPEFLTYFQNEAQLEKSRLLSDRFSAERPKGSFSTLEIQRTEQGDSAMYLCASSPLEWSYEQYFGPGTRLTVT.

In its sample, this clone was seen once. The rearrangement uses TRBV7-8 and TRBJ1-1; no firm D call. The germline gives CDR1 SGHVS, CDR2 FQNEAQ. The germline V and J ends were trimmed by 5 bases and 3 bases, with 16 bases remaining between them. The CDR3 length is 15 residues. CDR3 sequence reads: CASSPAGGDDTEAFF. The CDR3 DNA reads TGTGCCAGCAGCCCCGCGGGTGGGGATGACACTGAAGCTTTCTTT.

J is TRBJ2-1 and V is TRBV5-4; 10 bases line up with TRBD2. The CDR3 is 15 amino acids. Germline CDR1 reads SGHNT; CDR2 reads YYREEE (reference sequence). V was pared by 4 bases and J by 9 bases, with 10 bases of the junction left unmatched. CDR3 sequence reads: CASSRTSGTGIEQFF. The CDR3 DNA reads as TGTGCCAGCAGCCGTACTAGCGGGACTGGGATTGAGCAGTTCTTC.

The V call is TRBV27, the J call TRBJ1-1; 8 nucleotides agree with TRBD1. The CDR3 totals 16 residues. From germline, CDR1 is MNHEY and CDR2 SMNVEV (reference sequence). V dropped 1 base and J dropped 1; count of bases not matched to a gene: 5. CDR3 sequence: CASSLLGQGANTEAFF. The DNA of the CDR3 is TGTGCCAGCAGTTTATTGGGCCAGGGGGCGAACACTGAAGCTTTCTTT.

The V gene is TRBV7-3, the J gene TRBJ2-1, with 9 bases fitting TRBD2. This CDR3 is built from 16 residues. CDR1 is SGHTA, CDR2 FQGTGA, per germline. Trimming at V came to 4 bases and at J to 4 bases, leaving 8 bases not matched to a gene. In DNA, the CDR3 is TGTGCCAGCAGCTCCATTAGCGGGGGCCCATACAATGAGCAGTTCTTC. This translates into CASSSISGGPYNEQFF.

This clone was seen a few times. This chain joins TRBV18 and TRBJ2-7, with D perhaps TRBD1 (5 bases). The V end was cut by 4 bases, the J end by 0 bases, with 13 bases between. This CDR3 comprises 15 residues. Germline values: CDR1 KGHSH, CDR2 LQKENI. This CDR3 is CASSRGSTTSYEQYF. The CDR3 DNA reads TGTGCCAGCTCACGGGGCAGCACTACCTCCTACGAGCAGTACTTC.

V is TRBV6-2 or TRBV6-3 and J is TRBJ1-2, with 9 bases that match TRBD1. The germline gives CDR1 MNHEY, CDR2 SVGEGT. The CDR3 contains 14 residues. V was clipped by 4 bases and J by 5 bases; unmatched bases: 5. This CDR3 reads CASSSRTGEYGYTF. For the CDR3, the DNA is TGTGCCAGCAGTTCCCGGACAGGGGAGTATGGCTACACCTTC.

The chain uses TRBV5-4 and TRBJ1-2; no firm D call. Germline CDR1 SGHNT, CDR2 YYREEE (reference sequence). The CDR3 sequence is 14 residues long. V lost 4 bases to trimming and J lost 3 bases, with 13 bases between them. The CDR3 nucleotides are TGTGCCAGCAGCCTGGCTCTAAACGACTATGGCTACACCTTC. This codes for CASSLALNDYGYTF.

The rearrangement links TRBV7-9 to TRBJ1-5, with TRBD1 identical over 8 bases. V lost 4 bases, J lost 7 bases, and 3 bases stayed unmatched. Germline-derived CDR1 and CDR2 are SEHNR and FQNEAQ (reference sequence). The CDR3 loop spans 13 amino acids. In DNA form, the CDR3 reads TGTGCCAGCAGCTCTCAGGGGGCACAGCCCCAGCATTTT. Protein product: CASSSQGAQPQHF.

The chain uses TRBV27 and TRBJ2-5; D unclear. Germline V gives CDR1 MNHEY, CDR2 SMNVEV (reference sequence). Trimming left V 5 bases short and J 2 bases short, with 9 bases between. This CDR3 region has 13 residues. CDR3 residues: CASSRVRQETQYF. CDR3 in DNA: TGTGCCAGCAGTCGCGTCCGACAAGAGACCCAGTACTTC.

The genes are TRBV4-2 and TRBJ1-2, with 7 positions matching TRBD1. This CDR3 contains 15 residues. V lost 0 bases to trimming and J lost 3 bases; unmatched junction nucleotides: 4. The germline V gene encodes CDR1 LGHNA and CDR2 YNFKEQ. CDR3 sequence: CASSQDSGGDYGYTF. The CDR3 DNA is TGTGCCAGCAGCCAAGATTCAGGGGGAGACTATGGCTACACCTTC.

The gene calls are TRBV11-3 and TRBJ2-1, with D tentatively TRBD1 (7 bases). Germline lookup yields CDR1 SGHNT and CDR2 YENEEA. The V and J ends lost 5 bases and 4 bases respectively, with 18 bases between them. CDR3 length equals 16 residues. CDR3 region: CASSRYAGQTYNEQFF. The DNA for the CDR3 is TGTGCCAGCAGCCGATATGCGGGACAGACTTACAATGAGCAGTTCTTC.

This chain links TRBV25-1 with TRBJ1-4, with D possibly TRBD1 on 6 matching bases. Germline loops: CDR1 MGHDK, CDR2 SYGVNS. Trimming took off 5 bases at V and 8 bases at J, with 21 bases between the two ends. The CDR3 loop spans 16 amino acids. The CDR3 region has the DNA TGTGCCAGCAGTTCACAGGGTTTGATGGTTGGGGAAAAACTGTTTTTT. It yields the protein CASSSQGLMVGEKLFF. The full variable domain, rest sourced from reference TRBV25-1 and TRBJ1-4, is EADIYQTPRYLVIGTGKKITLECSQTMGHDKMYWYQQDPGMELHLIHYSYGVNSTEKGDLSSESTVSRIRTEHFPLTLESARPSHTSQYLCASSSQGLMVGEKLFFGSGTQLSVL.

The chain has TRBV5-1 and TRBJ1-1, with D tentatively TRBD1 (5 bases). The CDR3 runs to 14 residues. V was clipped by 7 bases and J by 2 bases, with 15 bases between them. Germline lookup yields CDR1 SGHRS and CDR2 YFSETQ. The CDR3 loop reads CASHTGGTNTEAFF. The CDR3 coding sequence is TGCGCCAGCCACACCGGGGGGACCAACACTGAAGCTTTCTTT.

V is TRBV6-5 and J is TRBJ1-1; no definite D call. Germline V gene lookup returns CDR1 MNHEY and CDR2 SVGAGI. V was pared by 4 bases and J by 1 base, with 7 bases between. This CDR3 is built from 13 residues. The CDR3 DNA is TGTGCCAGCAGTTTTTATTGGAACACTGAAGCTTTCTTT. As protein: CASSFYWNTEAFF.

DNA for the CDR3: TGCGCCAGCAGCCACCCCGAGGTAGGCAGGGAGGTGGATGGCTACACCTTC. This codes for CASSHPEVGREVDGYTF. This rearrangement joins TRBV4-1 to TRBJ1-2; possibly TRBD1 for D (5 bases). CDR3 size: 17 residues. Per germline, CDR1 MGHRA and CDR2 YSYEKL. Trimming took 3 bases from V and 6 from J, leaving 23 bases between them.

The chain employs TRBV7-3 and TRBJ2-7; D uncertain. Deletions cut 1 base from V and 2 bases from J, with 12 bases between. Germline loops: CDR1 SGHTA, CDR2 FQGTGA. This CDR3 is built from 15 residues. The CDR3 coding sequence is TGTGCCAGCAGCTTAAATGGAGCGATCACCTACGAGCAGTACTTC. Its translation is CASSLNGAITYEQYF.

V usage is TRBV19 and J usage is TRBJ1-2, with 9 positions matching TRBD1. J gave up 6 bases and V 6 bases, and 8 bases lay outside the gene matches. Germline V gene sequence: CDR1 LNHDA, CDR2 SQIVND (reference sequence). CDR3 size: 14 residues. The CDR3 DNA reads TGTGCCAGTAGAAGAGGGACAGGGCAGGATGGCTACACCTTC. It translates to CASRRGTGQDGYTF.

The chain links TRBV11-1 to TRBJ2-7, with a weak D call TRBD2 (7 bases). V lost 5 bases to trimming and J lost 4 bases, with 18 bases between them. Germline CDR1 and CDR2: SGHAT and FQDESV (reference sequence). The CDR3 length is 15 residues. The CDR3, as DNA: TGTGCCAGCAGCGATGACCGGGGGGCGGGTTACGAGCAGTACTTC. The encoded protein is CASSDDRGAGYEQYF.

This chain links TRBV2 with TRBJ1-1; D is uncertain. The CDR3 has 13 residues. V lost 5 bases and J lost 1, with 8 bases in between. Germline V CDR1 and CDR2: SNHLY, FYNNEI. CDR3 protein: CASSLEENTEAFF. CDR3 in DNA: TGTGCCAGCAGTCTCGAGGAGAACACTGAAGCTTTCTTT. Using reference TRBV2 and TRBJ1-1 for the parts outside the CDR3, the full variable domain is EPEVTQTPSHQVTQMGQEVILRCVPISNHLYFYWYRQILGQKVEFLVSFYNNEISEKSEIFDDQFSVERPDGSNFTLKIRSTKLEDSAMYFCASSLEENTEAFFGQGTRLTVV.

The chain recombines TRBV5-4 with TRBJ2-1, with TRBD1 as a possible D gene (5 bases). Germline V gives CDR1 SGHNT, CDR2 YYREEE (reference sequence). Trimming pared 4 bases from V and 6 bases from J, leaving 14 bases between. The CDR3 consists of 14 residues. The CDR3 loop reads CASSLGHGSNEQFF. CDR3 in DNA: TGTGCCAGCAGCCTCGGACACGGAAGCAATGAGCAGTTCTTC.

V and J are TRBV5-4 and TRBJ2-7; the match to TRBD1 covers 8 bases. Germline V gene lookup returns CDR1 SGHNT and CDR2 YYREEE (reference sequence). CDR3 length: 13 amino acids. After removal of 4 bases from V and 7 bases from J, the junction contained 7 bases not matched to a gene. The CDR3 nucleotides are TGTGCCAGCAGCAGGGACAGGTTTGAGGAGCAGTACTTC. Translated: CASSRDRFEEQYF.

V gene TRBV29-1 combines with J gene TRBJ2-7, with unresolved D. The CDR3 runs 13 residues. The V end lost 1 base, the J end lost 4 bases, and 11 bases lay between the germline ends. Germline-derived CDR1 and CDR2 are SQVTM and ANQGSEA. The CDR3 DNA reads TGCAGCGTTGAAGCAGGCAGAACATACGAGCAGTACTTC. This sequence encodes CSVEAGRTYEQYF.